This T cell receptor (beta chain) emerged from a study of T cell responses to AZD1222 COVID-19 vaccine. Germline CDR1 and CDR2: GTSNPN and SVGIG (reference sequence). V lost 5 bases to trimming and J lost 10 bases, with 12 bases between them. The CDR3 spans 11 residues. Some clones are missing from TCRdb's copy, which holds only in-frame ones; the method was immunoSEQ multiplex PCR. In the table there are 180,000 or so clones, about 92% of which are singletons. Study results and caveats: In a largely white British group with more females than males, clonal diversity was possibly underestimated. Compared with day 0, the breadth and depth of the Spike-specific TCR repertoire rose significantly after two doses of AZD1222.

For this clone: Its antigen is unknown.

The receptor comes from an adult who received the AZD1222 COVID-19 vaccine. Specimen: peripheral blood, collected 28 days after the second AZD1222 dose. V usage is TRBV30 and J usage is TRBJ2-1; D is possibly TRBD2 (6 bases). The CDR3 here is CAWEHRGEQFF. As DNA, the CDR3 is TGTGCCTGGGAACACCGGGGGGAGCAGTTCTTC. The full variable domain, its missing parts supplied by reference TRBV30 and TRBJ2-1, is SQTIHQWPATLVQPVGSPLSLECTVEGTSNPNLYWYRQAAGRGLQLLFYSVGIGQISSEVPQNLSASRPQDRQFILSSKKLLLSDSGFYLCAWEHRGEQFFGPGTRLTVL.